This TCR beta chain was recovered during a study of blood T cells in healthy people across ages. With a J-beta primer mix and a sample-barcoded 5' primer, a second PCR ran about 6 to 11 cycles. A single record per CDR3 protein comes from TCRdb applying MiXCR to the 5' RACE reads. The sample consists of 600,000 or so distinct CDR3 sequences, more than 45% of them appearing once. The germline V and J ends were trimmed by 5 bases and 5 bases, with 13 bases remaining between them. There are 14 residues in the CDR3. From germline, CDR1 is MNHEY and CDR2 SMNVEV (reference sequence). The sequenced sample consisted of blood. The TCR was taken from a man older than 75 in good health. V gene TRBV27 combines with J gene TRBJ1-5; a possible D gene is TRBD1 (6 bases). This CDR3 reads CASSIQGSYQPQHF. DNA of the CDR3: TGTGCCAGCAGTATACAGGGTTCCTATCAGCCCCAGCATTTT.